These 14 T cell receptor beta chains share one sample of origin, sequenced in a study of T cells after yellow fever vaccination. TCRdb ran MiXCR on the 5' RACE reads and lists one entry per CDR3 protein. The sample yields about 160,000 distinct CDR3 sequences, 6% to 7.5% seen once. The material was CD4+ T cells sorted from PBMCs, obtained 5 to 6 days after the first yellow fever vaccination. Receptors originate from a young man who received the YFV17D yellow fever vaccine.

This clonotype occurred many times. CDR3 DNA: TGTGCCAGCAGCTTAGGTCCAGGGCTGGGTGGCTACACCTTC. This codes for CASSLGPGLGGYTF. The chain links TRBV7-3 to TRBJ1-2; possibly TRBD1 for D (5 bases). This CDR3 region has 14 residues. In germline, CDR1 is SGHTA, CDR2 FQGTGA. V was shortened by 2 bases and J by 7 bases, with 14 bases between the two germline ends.

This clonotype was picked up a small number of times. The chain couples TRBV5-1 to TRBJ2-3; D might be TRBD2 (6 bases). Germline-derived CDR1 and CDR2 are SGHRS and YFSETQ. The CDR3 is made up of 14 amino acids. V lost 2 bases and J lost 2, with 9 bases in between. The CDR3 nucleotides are TGCGCCAGCAGCTTTCTAGCGCCCACAGATACGCAGTATTTT. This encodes CASSFLAPTDTQYF.

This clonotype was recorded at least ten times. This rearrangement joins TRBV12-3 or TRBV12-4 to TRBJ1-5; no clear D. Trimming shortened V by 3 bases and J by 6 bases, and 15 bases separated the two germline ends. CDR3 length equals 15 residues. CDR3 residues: CASSLSWPPGQPQHF. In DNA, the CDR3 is TGTGCCAGCAGTTTGAGTTGGCCCCCGGGTCAGCCCCAGCATTTT.

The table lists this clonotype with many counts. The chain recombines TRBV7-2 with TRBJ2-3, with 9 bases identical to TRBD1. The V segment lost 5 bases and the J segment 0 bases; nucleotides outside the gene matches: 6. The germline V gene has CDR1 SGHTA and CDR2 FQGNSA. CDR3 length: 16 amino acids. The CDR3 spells CASSKQGAPSTDTQYF. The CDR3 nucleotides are TGTGCCAGCAGCAAACAGGGGGCCCCAAGCACAGATACGCAGTATTTT.

CDR3 sequence (DNA): TGTGCCAGCAGCTTAACGGGGGGGACAGGGGGAGAGACCCAGTACTTC. Translation gives CASSLTGGTGGETQYF. The gene calls are TRBV7-3 and TRBJ2-5; 11 bases fit TRBD1. The CDR3 is 16 residues long. The V gene's germline CDR1 is SGHTA and CDR2 FQGTGA. After removal of 0 bases from V and 4 bases from J, the junction contained 4 bases not matched to a gene.

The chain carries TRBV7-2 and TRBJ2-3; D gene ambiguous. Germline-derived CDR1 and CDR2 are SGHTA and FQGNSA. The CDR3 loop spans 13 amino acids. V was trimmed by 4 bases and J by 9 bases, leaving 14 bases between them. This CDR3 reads CASSSSELGTQYF. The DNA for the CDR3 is TGTGCCAGCAGCTCATCAGAGCTGGGGACGCAGTATTTT.

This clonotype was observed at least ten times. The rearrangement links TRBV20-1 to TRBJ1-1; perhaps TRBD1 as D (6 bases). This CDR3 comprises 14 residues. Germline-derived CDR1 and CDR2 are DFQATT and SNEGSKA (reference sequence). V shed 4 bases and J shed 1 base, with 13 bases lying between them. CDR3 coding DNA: TGCAGTGCTATCAGACAGGACACGAACACTGAAGCTTTCTTT. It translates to CSAIRQDTNTEAFF.

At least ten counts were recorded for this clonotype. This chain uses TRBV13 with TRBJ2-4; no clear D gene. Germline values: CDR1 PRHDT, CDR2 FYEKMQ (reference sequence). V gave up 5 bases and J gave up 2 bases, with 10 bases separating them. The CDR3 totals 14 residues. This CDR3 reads CASSARQSKNIQYF. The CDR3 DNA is TGTGCCAGCAGCGCCCGCCAGTCCAAAAACATTCAGTACTTC.

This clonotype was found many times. This CDR3 reads CASSILQPQNEKLFF. As DNA, the CDR3 is TGTGCCAGCAGCATCCTACAGCCACAGAATGAAAAACTGTTTTTT. The J gene is TRBJ1-4, the V gene TRBV5-6; D call uncertain. The germline V gene has CDR1 SGHDT and CDR2 YYEEEE. The ends were cut back, 4 bases at V and 5 bases at J, with 15 bases in the middle. This CDR3 has 15 residues.

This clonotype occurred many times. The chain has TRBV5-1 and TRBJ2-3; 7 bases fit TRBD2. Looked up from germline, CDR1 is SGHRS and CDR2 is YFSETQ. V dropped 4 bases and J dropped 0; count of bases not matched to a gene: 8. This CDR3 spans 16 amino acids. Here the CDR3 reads CASSPTGGVSTDTQYF. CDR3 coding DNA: TGCGCCAGCAGCCCAACGGGAGGCGTGAGCACAGATACGCAGTATTTT. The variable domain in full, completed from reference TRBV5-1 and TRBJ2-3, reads KAGVTQTPRYLIKTRGQQVTLSCSPISGHRSVSWYQQTPGQGLQFLFEYFSETQRNKGNFPGRFSGRQFSNSRSEMNVSTLELGDSALYLCASSPTGGVSTDTQYFGPGTRLTVL.

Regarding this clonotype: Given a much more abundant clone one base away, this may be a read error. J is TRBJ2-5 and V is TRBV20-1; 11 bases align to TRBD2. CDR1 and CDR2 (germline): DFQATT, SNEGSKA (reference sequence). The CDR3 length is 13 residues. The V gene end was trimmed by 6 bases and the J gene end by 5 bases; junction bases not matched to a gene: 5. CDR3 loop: CSAVTSGVETQYF. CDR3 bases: TGCAGTGCGGTGACTAGCGGGGTTGAGACCCAGTACTTC.

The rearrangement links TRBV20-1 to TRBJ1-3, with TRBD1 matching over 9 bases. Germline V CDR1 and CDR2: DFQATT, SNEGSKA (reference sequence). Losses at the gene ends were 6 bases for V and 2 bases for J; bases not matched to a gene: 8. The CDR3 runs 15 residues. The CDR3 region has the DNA TGCAGTGCCACTGGGACAGGGAATGCTGGAAACACCATATATTTT. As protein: CSATGTGNAGNTIYF.

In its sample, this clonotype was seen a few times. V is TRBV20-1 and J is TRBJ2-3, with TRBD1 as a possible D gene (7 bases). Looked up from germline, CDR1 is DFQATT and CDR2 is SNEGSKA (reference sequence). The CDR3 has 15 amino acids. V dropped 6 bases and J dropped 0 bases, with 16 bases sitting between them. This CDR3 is CSAGQFGTSTDTQYF. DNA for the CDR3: TGCAGTGCGGGACAGTTCGGGACTAGCACAGATACGCAGTATTTT.

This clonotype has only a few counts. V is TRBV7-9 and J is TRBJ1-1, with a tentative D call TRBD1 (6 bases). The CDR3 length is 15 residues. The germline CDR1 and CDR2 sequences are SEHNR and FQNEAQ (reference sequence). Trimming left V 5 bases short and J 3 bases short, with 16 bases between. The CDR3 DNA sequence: TGTGCCAGCAGCAACCGGGGGCGCGGGGACACTGAAGCTTTCTTT. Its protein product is CASSNRGRGDTEAFF.